A selection of T cell receptor beta chains follows, all from one sample in a study of T cell repertoires in cytomegalovirus infection. One entry per CDR3 protein, called by TCRdb with MiXCR from the reads. This sample has about 160,000 distinct CDR3 sequences; more than 15% occur once, and the top ten carry around a sixth. The sample was CD8+ T cells from PBMCs. Every receptor here comes from a human donor in good health (CMV status not recorded). Some clones in this sample may be carry-over from other donors' samples. Each CDR3 is given with its conserved first and last residue. Fields, in order: J gene, V gene, clone size, D gene, CDR3 DNA, CDR3 protein. D genes are given only for firm matches. Size is stated for part of the rows, as once, few or many counts, or as a class when the clone is expanded.

j_gene: TRBJ1-2
v_gene: TRBV7-2
abundance: many
d_gene: .
CDR3nt: TGTGCCAGCAGCCCGACCCCCGGGGCCAGCTATGGCTACACCTTC
CDR3aa: CASSPTPGASYGYTF

j_gene: TRBJ1-2
v_gene: TRBV20-1
abundance: few
d_gene: .
CDR3nt: TGCAGTGCTAGAGATAGGCGCAATCCTAACTATGGCTACACCTTC
CDR3aa: CSARDRRNPNYGYTF

j_gene: TRBJ2-1
v_gene: TRBV6-5
abundance: few
d_gene: .
CDR3nt: TGTGCCAGCAGACCATCACGCCGGGACTTGAGCTCCTACAATGAGCAGTTCTTC
CDR3aa: CASRPSRRDLSSYNEQFF

j_gene: TRBJ2-1
v_gene: TRBV6-2/TRBV6-3
abundance: .
d_gene: .
CDR3nt: TGTGCCAGCAGTTTCGGGAGAGAGCAGTTCTTC
CDR3aa: CASSFGREQFF

j_gene: TRBJ1-5
v_gene: TRBV7-9
abundance: .
d_gene: .
CDR3nt: TGTGCCAGCAGTCCTGGGGGTCCGGGGAGCAATCAGCCCCAGCATTTT
CDR3aa: CASSPGGPGSNQPQHF

j_gene: TRBJ2-7
v_gene: TRBV14
abundance: .
d_gene: .
CDR3nt: TGTGCCAGCAGCCAAGTTTCGTACTACGAGCAGTACTTC
CDR3aa: CASSQVSYYEQYF

j_gene: TRBJ2-7
v_gene: TRBV12-3/TRBV12-4
abundance: .
d_gene: TRBD2
CDR3nt: TGTGCCAGCAGTTCGAATAGCGGGACTCCGCGCCCTTACGAGCAGTACTTC
CDR3aa: CASSSNSGTPRPYEQYF

j_gene: TRBJ1-4
v_gene: TRBV7-2
abundance: many
d_gene: TRBD1
CDR3nt: TGTGCCAGCAGCTTCGACAGGGGAAATGAAAAACTGTTTTTT
CDR3aa: CASSFDRGNEKLFF

j_gene: TRBJ2-5
v_gene: TRBV5-4
abundance: .
d_gene: .
CDR3nt: TGTGCCAGCAGCTTGATGGTGTCCAAAGTCGTCCAAGAGACCCAGTACTTC
CDR3aa: CASSLMVSKVVQETQYF

j_gene: TRBJ2-7
v_gene: TRBV6-2/TRBV6-3
abundance: .
d_gene: TRBD1
CDR3nt: TGTGCCAGCAGTCCATCTTCGACAGGGGGGCGCGAGCAGTACTTC
CDR3aa: CASSPSSTGGREQYF

j_gene: TRBJ1-1
v_gene: TRBV29-1
abundance: few
d_gene: .
CDR3nt: TGCAGCGTTCTCCGGGGAGACACTGAAGCTTTCTTT
CDR3aa: CSVLRGDTEAFF

j_gene: TRBJ1-2
v_gene: TRBV7-9
abundance: .
d_gene: .
CDR3nt: TGTGCCAGCAGCTCCAGCACGGGGGGCTACACCTTC
CDR3aa: CASSSSTGGYTF

j_gene: TRBJ2-3
v_gene: TRBV7-2
abundance: .
d_gene: .
CDR3nt: TGTGCCAGCAGCTTATTCCAATATATGACAGATACGCAGTATTTT
CDR3aa: CASSLFQYMTDTQYF

j_gene: TRBJ2-2
v_gene: TRBV6-2/TRBV6-3
abundance: .
d_gene: .
CDR3nt: TGTGCCAGCAGTAATAGCGAGAACACCGGGGAGCTGTTTTTT
CDR3aa: CASSNSENTGELFF

j_gene: TRBJ2-1
v_gene: TRBV7-6
abundance: few
d_gene: TRBD2
CDR3nt: TGTGCCAGCAGCTCGGGGGGAGTTGAGCAGTTCTTC
CDR3aa: CASSSGGVEQFF

j_gene: TRBJ2-1
v_gene: TRBV6-2/TRBV6-3
abundance: .
d_gene: .
CDR3nt: TGTGCCAGCAGTTACGAGGGGAGCTCCTACAATGAGCAGTTCTTC
CDR3aa: CASSYEGSSYNEQFF

j_gene: TRBJ2-2
v_gene: TRBV28
abundance: .
d_gene: .
CDR3nt: TGTGCCAGCAGACAAGGGACATGGACGAACACCGGGGAGCTGTTTTTT
CDR3aa: CASRQGTWTNTGELFF

j_gene: TRBJ2-5
v_gene: TRBV6-2/TRBV6-3
abundance: .
d_gene: TRBD1
CDR3nt: TGTGCCAGCAGTTACTATTACCCCGGACAGGGAGGAGGCCAAGAGACCCAGTACTTC
CDR3aa: CASSYYYPGQGGGQETQYF

j_gene: TRBJ2-5
v_gene: TRBV7-8
abundance: .
d_gene: TRBD1
CDR3nt: TGTGCCAGCAGCCAAACAGGGGGTGGAGAGACCCAGTACTTC
CDR3aa: CASSQTGGGETQYF

j_gene: TRBJ1-1
v_gene: TRBV3-1
abundance: few
d_gene: .
CDR3nt: TGTGCCAGCAGCCAAGACGGCGGGCTGGGCACTGAAGCTTTCTTT
CDR3aa: CASSQDGGLGTEAFF

j_gene: TRBJ2-2
v_gene: TRBV7-8
abundance: few
d_gene: TRBD2
CDR3nt: TGTGCCAGCAGCTTTTGGGCGGGAGGGGACACCGGGGAGCTGTTTTTT
CDR3aa: CASSFWAGGDTGELFF

j_gene: TRBJ1-1
v_gene: TRBV7-9
abundance: .
d_gene: .
CDR3nt: TGTGCCAGCAGCTTATTTATAGCGGGTAGAACTGAAGCTTTCTTT
CDR3aa: CASSLFIAGRTEAFF

j_gene: TRBJ2-1
v_gene: TRBV7-6
abundance: few
d_gene: .
CDR3nt: TGTGCCAGCAGCTTCGAGGCGACCACAAGGACCGATGAGCAGTTCTTC
CDR3aa: CASSFEATTRTDEQFF

j_gene: TRBJ1-1
v_gene: TRBV23-1
abundance: few
d_gene: TRBD1
CDR3nt: TGCGCCAGCAGTCAAACACCGACAGGGAACTTAACAAAACTCTCGAACACTGAAGCTTTCTTT
CDR3aa: CASSQTPTGNLTKLSNTEAFF

j_gene: TRBJ1-4
v_gene: TRBV6-2/TRBV6-3
abundance: .
d_gene: .
CDR3nt: TGTGACAGCAGTTCGGCCAGGATCGCAACTAATGAAAAACTGTTTTTT
CDR3aa: CDSSSARIATNEKLFF

j_gene: TRBJ1-4
v_gene: TRBV27
abundance: .
d_gene: .
CDR3nt: TGTGCCAGCAGTCCCGGGGAGGGTGCAACTAATGAAAAACTGTTTTTT
CDR3aa: CASSPGEGATNEKLFF

j_gene: TRBJ2-5
v_gene: TRBV5-1
abundance: .
d_gene: .
CDR3nt: TGCGCCAGCAGCTTGGGGCGGACCCAATCCTGGGAGACCCAGTACTTC
CDR3aa: CASSLGRTQSWETQYF

j_gene: TRBJ2-7
v_gene: TRBV7-8
abundance: few
d_gene: .
CDR3nt: TGTGCCAGCAGCTTATCCAGGGCTTACTCAACTAACCCCTACGAGCAGTACTTC
CDR3aa: CASSLSRAYSTNPYEQYF

j_gene: TRBJ2-1
v_gene: TRBV6-4
abundance: few
d_gene: TRBD2
CDR3nt: TGTGCCAGCAGCGAATACGGGACTAGCGGGGATCAGTTCTTC
CDR3aa: CASSEYGTSGDQFF

j_gene: TRBJ2-4
v_gene: TRBV21-1
abundance: once
d_gene: .
CDR3nt: TGTGCCAGCAGCACAGGACAGGGAAGAGTCGAAAACATTCAGTACTTC
CDR3aa: CASSTGQGRVENIQYF

j_gene: TRBJ2-1
v_gene: TRBV7-2
abundance: few
d_gene: .
CDR3nt: TGTGCCAGCAGCCCCCTAAGGGCCTACAATGAGCAGTTCTTC
CDR3aa: CASSPLRAYNEQFF

j_gene: TRBJ2-1
v_gene: TRBV5-5
abundance: .
d_gene: TRBD1
CDR3nt: TGTGCCAGCAGCTTGCTTGGGACAGGGCCCAATGAGCAGTTCTTC
CDR3aa: CASSLLGTGPNEQFF

j_gene: TRBJ2-2
v_gene: TRBV20-1
abundance: .
d_gene: TRBD1
CDR3nt: TGCAGTGCTTTGGGCAGGGGGCGAACCGGGGAGCTGTTTTTT
CDR3aa: CSALGRGRTGELFF

j_gene: TRBJ2-3
v_gene: TRBV7-6
abundance: .
d_gene: .
CDR3nt: TGTGCCAGCAGCTTAGCGCTTGGGTCGTCGGCGGATACGCAGTATTTT
CDR3aa: CASSLALGSSADTQYF

j_gene: TRBJ2-7
v_gene: TRBV7-6
abundance: .
d_gene: .
CDR3nt: TGTGCCATTCGCTGGGGGAGTGGCGAGCAGTACTTC
CDR3aa: CAIRWGSGEQYF

j_gene: TRBJ2-1
v_gene: TRBV6-2/TRBV6-3
abundance: .
d_gene: .
CDR3nt: TGTGCCAGCGGCCCGCGGGCCTACAATGAGCAGTTCTTC
CDR3aa: CASGPRAYNEQFF

j_gene: TRBJ2-1
v_gene: TRBV7-6
abundance: many
d_gene: .
CDR3nt: TGTGCCAGCAGCTTAGAATCCGTTACCTACAGGTCCCTAAGGTACAATGAGCAGTTCTTC
CDR3aa: CASSLESVTYRSLRYNEQFF

j_gene: TRBJ2-7
v_gene: TRBV7-2
abundance: many
d_gene: TRBD2
CDR3nt: TGTGCCAGCAGCTTAGAGCCTAGCGGGGGCTCCTACGAGCAGTACTTC
CDR3aa: CASSLEPSGGSYEQYF

j_gene: TRBJ2-2
v_gene: TRBV7-9
abundance: .
d_gene: TRBD2
CDR3nt: TGTGCCAGCAGCTCCGGAGCGGTCCGCGCGCGGGGGAGGCTGTTTTTT
CDR3aa: CASSSGAVRARGRLFF

j_gene: TRBJ2-7
v_gene: TRBV29-1
abundance: .
d_gene: .
CDR3nt: TGCAGCGTTGAAGGAGCCTTTTACGAGCAGTACTTC
CDR3aa: CSVEGAFYEQYF

j_gene: TRBJ2-3
v_gene: TRBV27
abundance: .
d_gene: TRBD1
CDR3nt: TGTGCCAGCAGTCCCGGGACAGGGGACACAGATACGCAGTATTTT
CDR3aa: CASSPGTGDTDTQYF

j_gene: TRBJ2-1
v_gene: TRBV27
abundance: few
d_gene: .
CDR3nt: TGTGCCAGCAGTTTACAGCGGGCAAACAATGAGCAGTTCTTC
CDR3aa: CASSLQRANNEQFF

j_gene: TRBJ2-7
v_gene: TRBV7-6
abundance: few
d_gene: .
CDR3nt: TGTGCCAGCAGCTTACATGACTCCTACGAGCAGTACTTC
CDR3aa: CASSLHDSYEQYF

j_gene: TRBJ2-1
v_gene: TRBV29-1
abundance: .
d_gene: .
CDR3nt: TGCAGCGTTGCTGGGGGCGAGTACAATGAGCAGTTCTTC
CDR3aa: CSVAGGEYNEQFF

j_gene: TRBJ1-2
v_gene: TRBV28
abundance: .
d_gene: .
CDR3nt: TGTGCCAGCAGTTTTTATCGTTCCGGGACAACTTGGAATGGCTACACCTTC
CDR3aa: CASSFYRSGTTWNGYTF

j_gene: TRBJ2-1
v_gene: TRBV2
abundance: .
d_gene: .
CDR3nt: TGTGCCAGCCTACTTCTAGCCGATGAGCAGTTCTTC
CDR3aa: CASLLLADEQFF

j_gene: TRBJ2-7
v_gene: TRBV7-9
abundance: .
d_gene: .
CDR3nt: TGTGCCAGCAGTCCACCGCTATCCTACGAGCAGTACTTC
CDR3aa: CASSPPLSYEQYF

j_gene: TRBJ2-7
v_gene: TRBV20-1
abundance: few
d_gene: TRBD2
CDR3nt: TGCAGTGCTAGAGGGCAAGCGGGAGGCTACGAGCAGTACTTC
CDR3aa: CSARGQAGGYEQYF

j_gene: TRBJ2-5
v_gene: TRBV9
abundance: few
d_gene: .
CDR3nt: TGTGCCAGCAGCGACGGGACGGCGCAAGAGACCCAGTACTTC
CDR3aa: CASSDGTAQETQYF

j_gene: TRBJ2-7
v_gene: TRBV4-1
abundance: .
d_gene: .
CDR3nt: TGCGCCAGCAGCCCTAGTAGTTTTAGCTCCTACGAGCAGTACTTC
CDR3aa: CASSPSSFSSYEQYF

j_gene: TRBJ2-3
v_gene: TRBV28
abundance: few
d_gene: .
CDR3nt: TGTGCCAGCAGCCCTATCCCCGCAGATACGCAGTATTTT
CDR3aa: CASSPIPADTQYF

j_gene: TRBJ2-7
v_gene: TRBV7-3
abundance: .
d_gene: TRBD2
CDR3nt: TGTGCCAGCAGCTATTCTAGCGGCTACGAGCAGTACTTC
CDR3aa: CASSYSSGYEQYF